This entry features one T cell receptor (beta chain) sequence. The sample belongs to a study of blood T cell repertoires in COVID-19. Study-wide background: Acute-phase and convalescent COVID-19 samples originated in the United States, Italy and Spain. In each case, the material was cDNA or gDNA derived from T cells, B-cell-depleted T cells, or PBMCs.

With 2 bases removed from V and 5 bases from J, the gap between germline ends came to 16 bases. CDR3 length: 15 residues. CDR1 MNHEY and CDR2 SVGEGT come from the germline V gene. As processed by the authors: Quantification of nucleated cells was approximated via reference gene primer amplification. Using immunoSEQ multiplex PCR, the repertoire was profiled, and TCRdb retains in-frame clones only, with some absent. From that table come the V and J calls and clone size; the DNA was used to work out D and trimming. The repertoire holds roughly 70,000 clones, with approximately 91% as singletons. Source material: peripheral blood. The V call is TRBV6-2 or TRBV6-3, the J call TRBJ2-7; D perhaps matches TRBD2 (6 bases). The source of this sequence is a man in his 70s with active or convalescent COVID-19. The CDR3 nucleotides read TGTGCCAGCAGTTACGGGGCGGGGCCTAGGGACGAGCAGTACTTC. Protein product: CASSYGAGPRDEQYF.